This passage covers 20 T cell receptor beta chains from one sample sequenced in a study of blood T cell repertoires in COVID-19 (dated by TCRdb to 2018 to 2021). Library generation was performed with the immunoSEQ multiplex PCR assay. TCRdb stores this immuneACCESS table with in-frame sequences only. Part of the clones is absent; in the studies checked, under half of the shortfall reflects unresolved V genes, and no reason is known for the rest. For this sample the table gives 120,000 or so clones, of which around nine tenths were detected only once. Of the sample, about 1.5% is held by the ten largest clones. Sequencing was performed on peripheral blood. These receptors all stem from a human donor in a cohort sampled during active COVID-19.

The chain combines TRBV2 with TRBJ1-2; 11 positions match TRBD1. The junction had 8 bases not matched to a gene; V was cut back by 5 bases and J by 3 bases. The CDR3 covers 16 residues. CDR1 is SNHLY and CDR2 is FYNNEI in the germline V gene. The CDR3 loop reads CASSTPGQGVDYGYTF. CDR3 nucleotide sequence: TGTGCCAGCAGTACACCGGGACAGGGGGTTGACTATGGCTACACCTTC.

This clone was recorded once. The chain couples TRBV15 to TRBJ2-7; the D gene is possibly TRBD2 (5 bases). This CDR3 region has 13 residues. Germline V gives CDR1 LNHNV, CDR2 YYDKDF (reference sequence). V lost 3 bases and J 2 bases, leaving 8 bases between the germline ends. The CDR3 protein is CATSRTTTYEQYF. CDR3 DNA sequence: TGTGCCACCAGCAGGACTACAACCTACGAGCAGTACTTC.

The gene calls are TRBV24-1 and TRBJ2-3; 9 bases are shared with TRBD1. With 4 bases clipped from V and 11 bases from J, the junction kept 6 bases outside the gene matches. CDR1 and CDR2 (germline): KGHDR, SFDVKD. This CDR3 comprises 13 residues. CDR3 in amino acids: CATSDPDRGMQYF. In DNA form, the CDR3 reads TGTGCCACCAGTGACCCAGACAGGGGGATGCAGTATTTT.

This chain uses TRBV27 with TRBJ1-2; the D gene is possibly TRBD1 (6 bases). CDR3 length: 15 residues. Germline CDR1 is MNHEY and CDR2 is SMNVEV (reference sequence). Trimming cost V 6 bases and J 1 base, with 15 bases left between them. CDR3 residues: CASRVGAWDNYGYTF. CDR3 bases: TGTGCCAGCAGGGTGGGGGCCTGGGATAACTATGGCTACACCTTC.

The chain couples TRBV5-1 to TRBJ2-2; maybe TRBD1 (6 bases). This CDR3 has 15 amino acids. The V and J ends lost 1 base and 2 bases respectively, with 9 bases between them. The germline gives CDR1 SGHRS, CDR2 YFSETQ. CDR3 region: CASSLRTANTGELFF. The CDR3 DNA sequence: TGCGCCAGCAGCTTGAGGACAGCCAACACCGGGGAGCTGTTTTTT.

V is TRBV28 and J is TRBJ2-7; 9 bases line up with TRBD1. V dropped 6 bases and J dropped 5; count of bases not matched to a gene: 11. CDR3 length: 15 amino acids. Germline V gives CDR1 MDHEN, CDR2 SYDVKM. The CDR3 DNA is TGTGCCAGCAGACCCCTAGGGACAGGGTCCCACGAGCAGTACTTC. It codes for CASRPLGTGSHEQYF. The variable domain in full, completed from reference TRBV28 and TRBJ2-7, reads DVKVTQSSRYLVKRTGEKVFLECVQDMDHENMFWYRQDPGLGLRLIYFSYDVKMKEKGDIPEGYSVSREKKERFSLILESASTNQTSMYLCASRPLGTGSHEQYFGPGTRLTVT.

This chain joins TRBV7-9 and TRBJ2-1, with 8 bases aligning to TRBD1. V shed 6 bases and J 2 bases; nucleotides not matched to a gene: 9. Per the germline V gene, CDR1 is SEHNR and CDR2 is FQNEAQ (reference sequence). There are 16 residues in the CDR3. The CDR3 DNA reads TGTGCCAGCAGTCTATGGGGGACAGGAGCCTACAATGAGCAGTTCTTC. It specifies CASSLWGTGAYNEQFF.

V and J are TRBV18 and TRBJ2-1, with 8 bases fitting TRBD2. The CDR3 spans 12 residues. From germline, CDR1 is KGHSH and CDR2 LQKENI. V was clipped by 6 bases and J by 13 bases; unmatched bases: 8. CDR3 amino acids: CASSLKREFQFF. The CDR3 DNA reads TGTGCCAGCTCGCTCAAGCGGGAGTTTCAGTTCTTC.

Comment on this clone: Other DNA variants within this sample encode the same CDR3. The chain has TRBV28 and TRBJ1-2; tentatively, D is TRBD1 (6 bases). From germline, CDR1 is MDHEN and CDR2 SYDVKM. The CDR3 has 13 amino acids. V gave up 9 bases and J gave up 2 bases, with 13 bases separating them. The CDR3 nucleotides read TGTGCCAGTAAACAGGGTGCGAACTATGGCTACACCTTC. As protein: CASKQGANYGYTF.

The J gene is TRBJ2-5, the V gene TRBV5-1; TRBD1 matches 7 bases. The CDR3 runs to 15 residues. Per the germline V gene, CDR1 is SGHRS and CDR2 is YFSETQ. V lost 0 bases to trimming and J lost 3 bases; unmatched junction nucleotides: 5. CDR3 DNA: TGCGCCAGCAGCTTGGGGCAGGGGGTTGAAGAGACCCAGTACTTC. It codes for CASSLGQGVEETQYF.

The V gene is TRBV19, the J gene TRBJ1-1, with 7 bases lining up with TRBD1. CDR1 and CDR2 (germline): LNHDA, SQIVND (reference sequence). The CDR3 consists of 15 residues. Unmatched junction bases numbered 9, after V lost 5 bases and J lost 3 bases. CDR3 region: CASSSGQVTYTEAFF. CDR3 in DNA: TGTGCCAGTAGTTCCGGACAGGTTACATACACTGAAGCTTTCTTT.

V is TRBV5-8 and J is TRBJ2-2; weak D call: TRBD1 (6 bases). The CDR3 contains 16 residues. Trimming pared 0 bases from V and 2 bases from J, leaving 11 bases between. Germline V CDR1 and CDR2: SGHTS, YDEGEE. CDR3 region: CASSLVRGRNTGELFF. The CDR3 nucleotides are TGTGCCAGCAGCTTGGTTAGGGGGAGAAACACCGGGGAGCTGTTTTTT.

The rearrangement links TRBV18 to TRBJ1-1; 11 positions agree with TRBD1. Germline values: CDR1 KGHSH, CDR2 LQKENI. Trimming took 4 bases from V and 4 from J; bases not matched to a gene: 5. This CDR3 region has 15 residues. The CDR3 nucleotides are TGTGCCAGCTCACTAGGACAGGGGGCGATCACTGAAGCTTTCTTT. Translated, it gives CASSLGQGAITEAFF.

The chain is built from TRBV28 and TRBJ2-2; D unresolved. Germline CDR1 is MDHEN and CDR2 is SYDVKM. Trimming pared 5 bases from V and 3 bases from J, leaving 10 bases between. The CDR3 spans 14 residues. This CDR3 reads CASSARSDTGELFF. Here the CDR3 DNA reads TGTGCCAGCAGTGCGCGGAGTGACACCGGGGAGCTGTTTTTT.

This chain joins TRBV3-1 (or the pseudogene TRBV3-2) and TRBJ2-2; 10 bases agree with TRBD2. The germline gives CDR1 LGHDT, CDR2 YNNKEL (reference sequence). The CDR3 covers 17 residues. The V and J ends lost 0 bases and 4 bases, in that order; junction bases with no gene match: 5. CDR3 residues: CASSQEWTSGFTGELFF. CDR3 nucleotide sequence: TGTGCCAGCAGCCAAGAGTGGACTAGCGGTTTCACCGGGGAGCTGTTTTTT.

This clone was counted a few times. J is TRBJ2-3 and V is TRBV7-9; TRBD2 agrees at 13 bases. The V gene end was trimmed by 1 base and the J gene end by 3 bases; junction bases not matched to a gene: 4. Germline CDR1 reads SEHNR; CDR2 reads FQNEAQ (reference sequence). CDR3 length: 17 amino acids. The CDR3, as DNA: TGTGCCAGCAGCTTAGGGACTAGCGGGAGCCTGACAGATACGCAGTATTTT. Translating gives CASSLGTSGSLTDTQYF.

V gene TRBV6-1 combines with J gene TRBJ1-2, with 10 nucleotides matching TRBD1. The junction had 10 bases not matched to a gene; V was cut back by 2 bases and J by 7 bases. CDR3 length: 16 residues. In germline, CDR1 is MNHNS, CDR2 SASEGT. CDR3 in amino acids: CASSERQGATLSGYTF. CDR3 bases: TGTGCCAGCAGTGAAAGACAGGGGGCAACTCTTTCTGGCTACACCTTC.

This chain links TRBV3-1 (or the pseudogene TRBV3-2) with TRBJ2-2, with TRBD2 identical over 7 bases. J was trimmed by 6 bases and V by 1 base; bases with no gene match: 2. The germline CDR1 and CDR2 sequences are LGHDT and YNNKEL (reference sequence). The CDR3 runs to 14 residues. The CDR3 sequence: CASSQVGGAGELFF. In nucleotides, the CDR3 is TGTGCCAGCAGCCAAGTGGGGGGGGCCGGGGAGCTGTTTTTT.

This chain uses TRBV7-9 with TRBJ2-7, with 9 nucleotides matching TRBD1. The J segment lost 5 bases and the V segment lost 6 bases, leaving 5 bases of the junction unmatched. Germline V lookup: CDR1 SEHNR, CDR2 FQNEAQ (reference sequence). This CDR3 comprises 13 residues. The DNA of the CDR3 is TGTGCCAGCAGACAGGGGGCTCGCAACGAGCAGTACTTC. This codes for CASRQGARNEQYF.

CDR3 loop: CAWSDRDLKETQYF. In nucleotides, the CDR3 is TGTGCCTGGAGTGATCGGGACTTAAAAGAGACCCAGTACTTC. The V and J genes are TRBV30 and TRBJ2-5; possible D gene TRBD2, 6 bases. This CDR3 has 14 residues. V lost 1 base to trimming and J lost 3 bases, with 12 bases between them. Germline V gene data show CDR1 as GTSNPN and CDR2 as SVGIG (reference sequence).